This TCR beta chain was captured by sequencing in a study of lung T cells in sarcoidosis with Löfgren's syndrome. The V end was cut by 2 bases, the J end by 9 bases, with 11 bases between. Germline V gene lookup returns CDR1 KGHSH and CDR2 LQKENI. The CDR3 sequence is 13 residues long. This clonotype was found many times. MiXCR, run by TCRdb on the reads, gives a single entry per CDR3 protein. The data show some 8,600 distinct CDR3 sequences, 20% to 25% seen once. The source of this sequence is a human donor with sarcoidosis (Löfgren's syndrome or another form), or a control subject (not recorded which). The sample consisted of CD4+ T cells from bronchoalveolar lavage fluid. The rearrangement uses TRBV18 and TRBJ1-5; D remains ambiguous. Written as DNA, the CDR3 is TGTGCCAGCTCACCAAGGTGGAGTTGGCCCCAGCATTTT. It codes for CASSPRWSWPQHF.